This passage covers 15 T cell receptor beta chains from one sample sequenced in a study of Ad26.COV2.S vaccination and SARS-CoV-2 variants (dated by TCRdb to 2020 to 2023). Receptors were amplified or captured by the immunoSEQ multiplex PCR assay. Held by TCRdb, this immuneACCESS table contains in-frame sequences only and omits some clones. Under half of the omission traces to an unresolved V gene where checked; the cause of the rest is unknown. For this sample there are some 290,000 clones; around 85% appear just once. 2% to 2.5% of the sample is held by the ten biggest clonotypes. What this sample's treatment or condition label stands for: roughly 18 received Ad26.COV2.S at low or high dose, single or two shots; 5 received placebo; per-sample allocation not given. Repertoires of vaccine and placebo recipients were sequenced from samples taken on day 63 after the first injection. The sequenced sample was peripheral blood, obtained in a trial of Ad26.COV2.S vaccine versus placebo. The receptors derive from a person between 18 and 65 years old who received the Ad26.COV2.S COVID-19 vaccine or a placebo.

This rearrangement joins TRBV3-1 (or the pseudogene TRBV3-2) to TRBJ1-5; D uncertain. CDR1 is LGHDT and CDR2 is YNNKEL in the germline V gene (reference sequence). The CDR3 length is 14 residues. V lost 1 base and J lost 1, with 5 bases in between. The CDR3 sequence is CASSQGHSNQPQHF. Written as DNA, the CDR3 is TGTGCCAGCAGCCAAGGGCACAGCAATCAGCCCCAGCATTTT.

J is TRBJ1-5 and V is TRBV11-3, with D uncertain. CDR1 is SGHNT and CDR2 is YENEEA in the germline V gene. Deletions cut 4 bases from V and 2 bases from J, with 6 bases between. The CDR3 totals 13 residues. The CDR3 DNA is TGTGCCAGCAGCTCGGGCCGCAATCAGCCCCAGCATTTT. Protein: CASSSGRNQPQHF.

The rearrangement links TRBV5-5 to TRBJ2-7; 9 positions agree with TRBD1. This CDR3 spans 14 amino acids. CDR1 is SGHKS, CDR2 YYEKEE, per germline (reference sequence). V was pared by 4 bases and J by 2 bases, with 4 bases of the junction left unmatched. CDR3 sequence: CASSVRDRAYEQYF. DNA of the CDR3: TGTGCCAGCAGCGTCCGGGACAGGGCCTACGAGCAGTACTTC. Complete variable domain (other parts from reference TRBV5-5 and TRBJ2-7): DAGVTQSPTHLIKTRGQQVTLRCSPISGHKSVSWYQQVLGQGPQFIFQYYEKEERGRGNFPDRFSARQFPNYSSELNVNALLLGDSALYLCASSVRDRAYEQYFGPGTRLTVT.

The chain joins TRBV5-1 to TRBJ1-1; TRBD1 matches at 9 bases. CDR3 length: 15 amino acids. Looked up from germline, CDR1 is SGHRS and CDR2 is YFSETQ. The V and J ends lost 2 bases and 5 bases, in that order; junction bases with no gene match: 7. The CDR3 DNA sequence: TGCGCCAGCAGCTTTTACAGGGGGCGAGGGACTGAAGCTTTCTTT. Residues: CASSFYRGRGTEAFF.

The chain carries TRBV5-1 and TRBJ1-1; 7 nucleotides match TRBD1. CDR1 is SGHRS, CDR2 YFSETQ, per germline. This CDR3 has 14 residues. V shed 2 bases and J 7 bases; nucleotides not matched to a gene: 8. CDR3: CASSLHLGQLEAFF. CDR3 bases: TGCGCCAGCAGCTTACACTTGGGACAGCTTGAAGCTTTCTTT.

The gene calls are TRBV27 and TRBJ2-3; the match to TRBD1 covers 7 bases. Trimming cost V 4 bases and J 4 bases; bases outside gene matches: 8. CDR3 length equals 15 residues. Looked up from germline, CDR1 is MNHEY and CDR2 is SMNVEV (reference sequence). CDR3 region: CASSSPGQRADTQYF. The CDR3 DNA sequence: TGTGCCAGCAGTTCTCCGGGACAGAGGGCAGATACGCAGTATTTT.

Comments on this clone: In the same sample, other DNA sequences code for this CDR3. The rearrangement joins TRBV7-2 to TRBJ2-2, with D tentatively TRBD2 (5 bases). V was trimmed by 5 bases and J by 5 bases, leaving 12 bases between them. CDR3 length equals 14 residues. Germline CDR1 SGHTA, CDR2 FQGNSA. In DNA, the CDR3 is TGTGCCAGCAGCCATCGGACGGGGACCGGGGAGCTGTTTTTT. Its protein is CASSHRTGTGELFF.

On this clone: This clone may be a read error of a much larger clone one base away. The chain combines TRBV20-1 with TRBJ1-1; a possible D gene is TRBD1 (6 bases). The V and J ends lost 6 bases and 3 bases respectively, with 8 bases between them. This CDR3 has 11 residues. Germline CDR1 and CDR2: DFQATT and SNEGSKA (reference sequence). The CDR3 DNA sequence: TGCAGTGCCCGACAGGACACTGAAGCTTTCTTT. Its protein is CSARQDTEAFF.

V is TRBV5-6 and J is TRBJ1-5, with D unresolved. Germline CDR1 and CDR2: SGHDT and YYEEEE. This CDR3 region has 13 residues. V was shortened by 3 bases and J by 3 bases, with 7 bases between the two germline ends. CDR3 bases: TGTGCCAGCAGCTACGGGGACAATCAGCCCCAGCATTTT. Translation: CASSYGDNQPQHF.

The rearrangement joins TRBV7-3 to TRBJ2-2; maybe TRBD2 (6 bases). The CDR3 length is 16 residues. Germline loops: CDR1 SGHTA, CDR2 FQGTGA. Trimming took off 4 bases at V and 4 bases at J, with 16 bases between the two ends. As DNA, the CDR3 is TGTGCCAGCAGCTCTTACGGGACTTCCATCACCGGGGAGCTGTTTTTT. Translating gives CASSSYGTSITGELFF.

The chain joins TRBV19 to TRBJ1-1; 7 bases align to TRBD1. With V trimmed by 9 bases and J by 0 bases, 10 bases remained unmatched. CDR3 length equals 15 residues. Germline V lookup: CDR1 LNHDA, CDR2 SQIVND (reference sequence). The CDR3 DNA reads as TGTGCCAGCCAAGACAGGGTTGGAATGAACACTGAAGCTTTCTTT. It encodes CASQDRVGMNTEAFF. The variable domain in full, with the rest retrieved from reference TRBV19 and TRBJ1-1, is DGGITQSPKYLFRKEGQNVTLSCEQNLNHDAMYWYRQDPGQGLRLIYYSQIVNDFQKGDIAEGYSVSREKKESFPLTVTSAQKNPTAFYLCASQDRVGMNTEAFFGQGTRLTVV.

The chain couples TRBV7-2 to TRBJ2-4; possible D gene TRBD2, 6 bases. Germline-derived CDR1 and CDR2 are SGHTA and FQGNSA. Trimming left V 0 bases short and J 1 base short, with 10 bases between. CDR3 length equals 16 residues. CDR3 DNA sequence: TGTGCCAGCAGCTTAGCTGGGGGGATGGCCAAAAACATTCAGTACTTC. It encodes CASSLAGGMAKNIQYF. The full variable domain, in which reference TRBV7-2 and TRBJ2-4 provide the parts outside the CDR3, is GAGVSQSPSNKVTEKGKDVELRCDPISGHTALYWYRQSLGQGLEFLIYFQGNSAPDKSGLPSDRFSAERTGGSVSTLTIQRTQQEDSAVYLCASSLAGGMAKNIQYFGAGTRLSVL.

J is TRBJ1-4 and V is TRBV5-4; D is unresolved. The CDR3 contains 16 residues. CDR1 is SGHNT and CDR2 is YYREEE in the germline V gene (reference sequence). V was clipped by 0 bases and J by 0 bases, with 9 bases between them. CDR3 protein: CASSLGGLATNEKLFF. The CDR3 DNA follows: TGTGCCAGCAGCTTGGGCGGCTTAGCAACTAATGAAAAACTGTTTTTT.

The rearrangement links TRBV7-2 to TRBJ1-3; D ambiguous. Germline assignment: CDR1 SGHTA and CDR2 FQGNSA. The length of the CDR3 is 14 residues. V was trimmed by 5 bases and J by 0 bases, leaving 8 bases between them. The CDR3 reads CASSPSYSGNTIYF. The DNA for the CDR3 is TGTGCCAGCAGCCCCTCCTACTCTGGAAACACCATATATTTT.

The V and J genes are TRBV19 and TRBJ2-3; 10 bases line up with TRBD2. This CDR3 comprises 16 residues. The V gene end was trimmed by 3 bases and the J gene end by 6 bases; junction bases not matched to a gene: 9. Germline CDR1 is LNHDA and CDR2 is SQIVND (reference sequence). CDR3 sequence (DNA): TGTGCCAGTAGTATTGGCTCTAGCGGGGGTTGGGATACGCAGTATTTT. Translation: CASSIGSSGGWDTQYF. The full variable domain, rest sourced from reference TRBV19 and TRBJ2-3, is DGGITQSPKYLFRKEGQNVTLSCEQNLNHDAMYWYRQDPGQGLRLIYYSQIVNDFQKGDIAEGYSVSREKKESFPLTVTSAQKNPTAFYLCASSIGSSGGWDTQYFGPGTRLTVL.